This is a list of T cell receptor beta chains from one sample in a study of control samples from healthy donors and cancer patients. Using immunoSEQ multiplex PCR, the repertoire was profiled, and TCRdb retains in-frame clones only, with some absent. This table has some 150,000 clones, under 95% appearing once. The sample taken for sequencing was blood. Every receptor here comes from a man aged 18 to 30 in good health. CDR3s include the opening cysteine and the closing phenylalanine or tryptophan. Fields, in order: D gene, V gene, clone size, J gene, CDR3 protein, CDR3 DNA. A D gene is named only where the DNA matches it firmly. A clone size is listed for some rows: how often the clone was seen (once, few, many), or a class if it is expanded.

NA,TRBV4-1,NA,TRBJ1-6,CASSQDPWASSYNSPLHF,TGCGCCAGCAGCCAAGATCCTTGGGCGAGCTCCTATAATTCACCCCTCCACTTT
NA,TRBV5-1,NA,TRBJ1-4,CASSPGTYEKLFF,TGCGCCAGCAGCCCAGGGACATATGAAAAACTGTTTTTT
NA,TRBV28,NA,TRBJ1-1,CASVAPPNTEAFF,TGTGCCAGCGTCGCTCCACCGAACACTGAAGCTTTCTTT
NA,TRBV2,NA,TRBJ2-5,CASTQLVSETQYF,TGTGCCAGCACTCAACTAGTATCTGAGACCCAGTACTTC
NA,TRBV7-2,NA,TRBJ2-7,CASSFRGNYEQYF,TGTGCCAGCAGCTTCCGAGGGAATTACGAGCAGTACTTC
TRBD2,TRBV11-2,NA,TRBJ2-2,CASSLEWASGGAESELFF,TGTGCCAGCAGCTTAGAGTGGGCTAGCGGGGGGGCTGAGTCGGAGCTGTTTTTT
NA,TRBV10-3,NA,TRBJ2-7,CAISAGLSDEQYF,TGTGCCATCAGTGCGGGGCTCAGCGACGAGCAGTACTTC
NA,TRBV12-3/TRBV12-4,NA,TRBJ1-1,CASSLNGEAFF,TGTGCCAGCAGTTTAAACGGGGAAGCTTTCTTT
NA,TRBV5-6,NA,TRBJ2-5,CASSLPGAEETQYF,TGTGCCAGCAGCCTCCCCGGGGCGGAGGAGACCCAGTACTTC
NA,TRBV14,NA,TRBJ1-2,CASSRTSNYGYTF,TGTGCCAGCAGTAGAACATCAAACTATGGCTACACCTTC
TRBD1,TRBV6-5,NA,TRBJ1-6,CASSRQTGSGSPLHF,TGTGCCAGCAGTCGTCAGACAGGGTCCGGTTCACCCCTCCACTTT
NA,TRBV18,NA,TRBJ1-3,CASSPRQAEAGNTIYF,TGTGCCAGCTCACCGCGACAGGCCGAGGCTGGAAACACCATATATTTT
NA,TRBV19,NA,TRBJ2-3,CASAWADTQYF,TGTGCCAGTGCCTGGGCAGATACGCAGTATTTT
NA,TRBV10-1,NA,TRBJ2-3,CASGLVPDTQYF,TGCGCCAGCGGACTCGTACCAGATACGCAGTATTTT
TRBD1,TRBV29-1,NA,TRBJ2-7,CSAQVGGRPYEQYF,TGCAGCGCCCAAGTAGGGGGCAGGCCCTACGAGCAGTACTTC
NA,TRBV7-9,NA,TRBJ1-3,CASTPTGVGAKLSETGNTIYF,TGTGCCAGCACGCCTACCGGGGTAGGAGCCAAATTATCGGAAACTGGAAACACCATATATTTT
NA,TRBV5-1,NA,TRBJ1-5,CASSLETGHNQPQHF,TGCGCCAGCAGCTTGGAGACAGGACACAATCAGCCCCAGCATTTT
NA,TRBV2,NA,TRBJ1-1,CASSEPKEEMNTEAFF,TGTGCCAGCAGTGAGCCTAAGGAGGAAATGAACACTGAAGCTTTCTTT
TRBD1,TRBV7-9,NA,TRBJ1-2,CASSSDRLGGYTF,TGTGCCAGCAGCTCGGACAGGTTGGGTGGCTACACCTTC
NA,TRBV2,once,TRBJ2-5,CASSEALLRETQYF,TGTGCCAGCAGTGAAGCGCTACTGAGAGAGACCCAGTACTTC
NA,TRBV5-1,NA,TRBJ2-2,CASSLPGDTGELFF,TGCGCCAGCAGCTTGCCAGGAGACACCGGGGAGCTGTTTTTT
NA,TRBV7-3,NA,TRBJ2-5,CASSLMAGVGETQYF,TGTGCCAGCAGCTTAATGGCAGGGGTCGGGGAGACCCAGTACTTC
NA,TRBV18,NA,TRBJ2-1,CASSSRDYNEQFF,TGTGCCAGCTCATCCCGGGATTACAATGAGCAGTTCTTC
NA,TRBV7-3,NA,TRBJ2-2,CASSLITVGSGELFF,TGTGCCAGCAGCTTAATAACGGTGGGGAGCGGGGAGCTGTTTTTT
NA,TRBV4-1,once,TRBJ1-3,CASSPLPGGPSNTIYF,TGCGCCAGCAGCCCACTCCCCGGGGGGCCTTCAAACACCATATATTTT
NA,TRBV5-1,NA,TRBJ1-1,CASSFVGTVTEAFF,TGCGCCAGCAGCTTCGTAGGGACGGTCACTGAAGCTTTCTTT
TRBD1,TRBV3-1/TRBV3-2,NA,TRBJ1-5,CASSQGLHSGGEGNQPQHF,TGTGCCAGCAGCCAAGGTTTACATTCAGGGGGCGAAGGCAATCAGCCCCAGCATTTT
NA,TRBV19,NA,TRBJ1-1,CASSMVRSVEAFF,TGTGCCAGTAGTATGGTCCGGTCAGTTGAAGCTTTCTTT
NA,TRBV18,NA,TRBJ1-4,CASSPQGANEKLFF,TGTGCCAGCTCACCACAGGGGGCTAATGAAAAACTGTTTTTT
NA,TRBV6-1,NA,TRBJ1-3,CASSEFVAGTIYF,TGTGCCAGCAGTGAATTCGTGGCGGGCACCATATATTTT
NA,TRBV2,NA,TRBJ2-2,CASKKRNTGELFF,TGTGCCAGCAAGAAAAGGAACACCGGGGAGCTGTTTTTT
TRBD1,TRBV5-4,NA,TRBJ2-7,CASSQRQGPGEQYF,TGTGCCAGCAGCCAGCGACAGGGACCTGGCGAGCAGTACTTC
TRBD2,TRBV7-3,NA,TRBJ2-1,CASSPLAGAYNEQFF,TGTGCCAGCAGCCCGCTAGCGGGGGCCTACAATGAGCAGTTCTTC
NA,TRBV14,NA,TRBJ1-3,CASSSYEGFGNTIYF,TGTGCCAGCAGCTCGTACGAAGGGTTTGGAAACACCATATATTTT
NA,TRBV5-1,NA,TRBJ1-6,CASSLSGEGGNSPLHF,TGCGCCAGCAGCTTATCCGGGGAGGGGGGGAATTCACCCCTCCACTTT
NA,TRBV6-1,NA,TRBJ2-1,CASSELRGPLNEQFF,TGTGCCAGCAGTGAACTACGGGGGCCACTCAATGAGCAGTTCTTC
NA,TRBV13,NA,TRBJ2-3,CASSSIVGAYTDTQYF,TGTGCCAGCAGCTCTATAGTGGGGGCCTACACAGATACGCAGTATTTT
TRBD2,TRBV7-6,once,TRBJ2-1,CASRAGGQNEQFF,TGTGCCAGCAGAGCGGGGGGGCAGAATGAGCAGTTCTTC
TRBD2,TRBV6-6,NA,TRBJ2-1,CASSYWRGGGGNEQFF,TGTGCCAGCAGTTATTGGCGGGGGGGCGGTGGCAATGAGCAGTTCTTC
TRBD1,TRBV5-1,NA,TRBJ2-7,CASSLEGQGAYEQYF,TGCGCCAGCAGCTTGGAGGGACAGGGGGCCTACGAGCAGTACTTC
TRBD1,TRBV5-4,NA,TRBJ1-2,CASSLLTGEGYTF,TGTGCCAGCAGCTTGCTAACAGGGGAAGGCTACACCTTC
NA,TRBV21-1,NA,TRBJ2-2,CASSRTANTGELFF,TGTGCCAGCAGCAGAACAGCGAACACCGGGGAGCTGTTTTTT
NA,TRBV2,NA,TRBJ2-3,CASRKRMNTDTQYF,TGTGCCAGCAGGAAAAGGATGAACACAGATACGCAGTATTTT
NA,TRBV3-1/TRBV3-2,NA,TRBJ2-3,CASSQEGGPADTQYF,TGTGCCAGCAGCCAAGAAGGGGGGCCAGCAGATACGCAGTATTTT
NA,TRBV2,NA,TRBJ1-2,CASRADNYGYTF,TGTGCCAGCAGGGCTGACAACTATGGCTACACCTTC